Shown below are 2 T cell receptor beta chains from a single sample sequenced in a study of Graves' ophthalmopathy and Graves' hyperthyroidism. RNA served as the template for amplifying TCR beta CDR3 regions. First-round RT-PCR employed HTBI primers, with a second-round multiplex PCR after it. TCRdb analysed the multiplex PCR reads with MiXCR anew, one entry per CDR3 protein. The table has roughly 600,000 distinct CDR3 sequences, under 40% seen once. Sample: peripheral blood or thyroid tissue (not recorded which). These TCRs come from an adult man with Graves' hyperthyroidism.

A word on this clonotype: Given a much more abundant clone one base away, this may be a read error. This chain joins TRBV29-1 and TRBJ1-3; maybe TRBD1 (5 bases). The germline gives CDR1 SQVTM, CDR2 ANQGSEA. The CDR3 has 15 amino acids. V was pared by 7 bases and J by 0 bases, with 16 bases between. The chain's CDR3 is CSGGLGGLSGNTIYF. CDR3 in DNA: TGCAGCGGGGGACTCGGGGGTCTCTCTGGAAACACCATATATTTT. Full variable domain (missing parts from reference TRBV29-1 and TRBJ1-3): SAVISQKPSRDICQRGTSLTIQCQVDSQVTMMFWYRQQPGQSLTLIATANQGSEATYESGFVIDKFPISRPNLTFSTLTVSNMSPEDSSIYLCSGGLGGLSGNTIYFGEGSWLTVV.

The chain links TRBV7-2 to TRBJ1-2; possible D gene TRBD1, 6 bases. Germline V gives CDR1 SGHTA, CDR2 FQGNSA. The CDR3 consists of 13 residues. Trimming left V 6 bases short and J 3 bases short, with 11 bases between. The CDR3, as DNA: TGTGCCAGCAGTACAGGGACATACTATGGCTACACCTTC. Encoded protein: CASSTGTYYGYTF.